A selection of T cell receptor beta chains follows, all from one sample in a study of T cell responses to AZD1222 COVID-19 vaccine. Only in-frame clones appear in the TCRdb table, and some are missing; sequencing was by immunoSEQ multiplex PCR. The table has 170,000 or so clones, 90% seen once. The sequencing used peripheral blood, collected on day 0 of AZD1222 vaccination. The receptor source for this set is an adult in good health. The CDR3 runs from the conserved cysteine through the conserved F or W. The D gene is left open where the match is weak. Not every row has a clone size; where given, it reads once, few, many or a size class.

v_call,d_call,j_call,clone_size,cdr3_length,cdr3_nt,cdr3_aa
TRBV7-9,TRBD1,TRBJ2-3,once,16,TGTGCCAGCAGCTTAGTAGGACAGGGTCTGGAAGATACGCAGTATTTT,CASSLVGQGLEDTQYF
TRBV7-8,NA,TRBJ1-1,NA,12,TGTGCCAGCAGCTTAAGGGCCCGGGAAGCTTTCTTT,CASSLRAREAFF
TRBV28,TRBD2,TRBJ2-2,NA,17,TGTGCCAGCAGTTCGGGGACTAGCGGGGACCTCACCGGGGAGCTGTTTTTT,CASSSGTSGDLTGELFF
TRBV6-1,NA,TRBJ1-3,NA,15,TGTGCCAGCAGTGAATGGAGGGAGGGTGGAAACACCATATATTTT,CASSEWREGGNTIYF
TRBV10-3,NA,TRBJ2-2,NA,16,TGTGCCATCAGTGCCCCTTCCACACGAGGCCTCGGGGAGCTGTTTTTT,CAISAPSTRGLGELFF
TRBV7-9,NA,TRBJ1-4,NA,14,TGTGCCAGCAGCTCCACGGGAAATAGTGAAAAACTGTTTTTT,CASSSTGNSEKLFF
TRBV24-1,NA,TRBJ1-2,NA,14,TGTGCCACCAGTGAGGCTGGACAGCTCTATGGCTACACCTTC,CATSEAGQLYGYTF
TRBV28,NA,TRBJ1-4,NA,11,TGTGCCAGCAGGAGCAATGAAAAACTGTTTTTT,CASRSNEKLFF
TRBV4-1,NA,TRBJ1-1,NA,13,TGCGCCAGCAGCCAAGTTGTAAACACTGAAGCTTTCTTT,CASSQVVNTEAFF
TRBV30,TRBD1,TRBJ1-5,NA,18,TGTGCCTGGAGTGAAGGGCGACAGGGATCAATATCACTGCAGCCCCAGCATTTT,CAWSEGRQGSISLQPQHF
TRBV2,NA,TRBJ2-3,NA,13,TGTGCCAGCAATCGTAGAGAGACAGCTACGCAGTATTTT,CASNRRETATQYF
TRBV5-4,NA,TRBJ2-5,NA,14,TGTGCCAGCAGCGAACTAGGGGCACAAGAGACCCAGTACTTC,CASSELGAQETQYF
TRBV7-6,NA,TRBJ2-1,NA,15,TGTGCCAGCAGCTCGGACAGAAGCTCCTACAATGAGCAGTTCTTC,CASSSDRSSYNEQFF
TRBV13,NA,TRBJ1-5,NA,12,TGTGCCAGCAGCGCAGGCGATCAGCCCCAGCATTTT,CASSAGDQPQHF
TRBV12-3/TRBV12-4,NA,TRBJ1-1,few,11,TGTGCCAGCAGTTTGTATTTTGAAGCTTTCTTT,CASSLYFEAFF
TRBV6-5,TRBD1,TRBJ2-2,NA,15,TGTGCCAGCAGAGACAGGGGGCGCAGAACCGGGGAGCTGTTTTTT,CASRDRGRRTGELFF
TRBV5-1,TRBD1,TRBJ2-3,NA,15,TGCGCCAGCAGCTCTGGGACAGGGGGTTACGATACGCAGTATTTT,CASSSGTGGYDTQYF
TRBV6-5,NA,TRBJ1-5,once,12,TGTGCCAGCGGATGGGACAATCAGCCCCAGCATTTT,CASGWDNQPQHF
TRBV4-1,NA,TRBJ1-5,NA,17,TGCGCCAGCAGCCAAGAGGTCAACGAAATGGCGGATCAGCCCCAGCATTTT,CASSQEVNEMADQPQHF
TRBV4-1,NA,TRBJ1-2,NA,17,TGCGCCAGCAGCCAACCGACAGTACCGTCGGCTAACTATGGCTACACCTTC,CASSQPTVPSANYGYTF
TRBV4-1,NA,TRBJ1-6,few,16,TGCGCCAGCTTGCCCGGACCGAGCTCCTATAATTCACCCCTCCACTTT,CASLPGPSSYNSPLHF
TRBV6-2/TRBV6-3,TRBD1,TRBJ1-2,NA,15,TGTGCCAGCAGTATCCCTTGGACAGGATACTATGGCTACACCTTC,CASSIPWTGYYGYTF
TRBV30,NA,TRBJ2-5,NA,15,TGTGCCTGGAGTGCCAGACTAGTTTCCAGGGAGACCCAGTACTTC,CAWSARLVSRETQYF
TRBV27,TRBD2,TRBJ2-3,NA,17,TGTGCCAGCAGTCCACAGACTAGCGGGGGGGTCACAGATACGCAGTATTTT,CASSPQTSGGVTDTQYF
TRBV12-3/TRBV12-4,TRBD2,TRBJ2-1,NA,13,TGTGCCAGCAGTCCGTTAGCGGGAGGTGAGCAGTTCTTC,CASSPLAGGEQFF
TRBV7-8,TRBD2,TRBJ2-7,NA,14,TGTGCCAGCAGCTTAACACTAGCGGGGGGCGAGCAGTACTTC,CASSLTLAGGEQYF
TRBV7-9,TRBD1,TRBJ2-5,NA,14,TGTGCCAGCAGCTTAGGCACAGGGGAAGAGACCCAGTACTTC,CASSLGTGEETQYF
TRBV18,NA,TRBJ1-1,NA,14,TGTGCCAGCTCACCAGACAGACGGAACACTGAAGCTTTCTTT,CASSPDRRNTEAFF
TRBV6-1,TRBD2,TRBJ2-5,NA,17,TGTGCCAGCAGTGAAGTGCGGGGGTGGGTAATACGGGAGACCCAGTACTTC,CASSEVRGWVIRETQYF
TRBV27,NA,TRBJ2-7,NA,11,TGTGCCAGCAGACAGGGTGGCGAGCAGTACTTC,CASRQGGEQYF
TRBV7-9,NA,TRBJ1-2,NA,13,TGTGCCAGCGGGGGGACGGGATACTATGGCTACACCTTC,CASGGTGYYGYTF
TRBV7-9,NA,TRBJ1-2,NA,15,TGTGCCAGCAGCTTAAGGGAGGGGTCAGTCTATGGCTACACCTTC,CASSLREGSVYGYTF
TRBV7-2,TRBD1,TRBJ2-1,NA,15,TGTGCCAGCAGCTTAGCGGGACAGGGTCGGTATGAGCAGTTCTTC,CASSLAGQGRYEQFF
TRBV2,TRBD1,TRBJ1-1,NA,15,TGTGCCAGCAGTGAATACAGGGGTGGGAACACTGAAGCTTTCTTT,CASSEYRGGNTEAFF
TRBV19,NA,TRBJ2-7,NA,14,TGTGCCAGTAGTATGAGGGCTTTGAGCCACGAGCAGTACTTC,CASSMRALSHEQYF
TRBV7-9,TRBD1,TRBJ2-1,NA,16,TGTGCCAGCAGTTTACCCTCCGGGACAGGTTACAATGAGCAGTTCTTC,CASSLPSGTGYNEQFF
TRBV29-1,NA,TRBJ1-5,NA,12,TGCAGCGTTGTGGACTTCGGGGAGTCCCAGCATTTT,CSVVDFGESQHF
TRBV11-3,TRBD1,TRBJ1-4,NA,12,TGTGCCAGCAGCGCCGACAGGGGAGAACTGTTTTTT,CASSADRGELFF
TRBV7-9,NA,TRBJ2-7,once,11,TGTGCCAGCAGCTTCATTTACGAGCAGTACTTC,CASSFIYEQYF
TRBV2,NA,TRBJ1-1,few,15,TGTGCCAGCAGTGTTACAGGGAGAGAGAACACTGAAGCTTTCTTT,CASSVTGRENTEAFF
TRBV28,NA,TRBJ1-5,once,15,TGTGCCAGCACCAAAGGGACGGTGGGCAATCAGCCCCAGCATTTT,CASTKGTVGNQPQHF
TRBV7-2,NA,TRBJ2-5,NA,13,TGTGCCAGCAGCAAGGCGCATGGGGAGACCCAGTACTTC,CASSKAHGETQYF
TRBV2,NA,TRBJ1-4,NA,14,TGTGCCAGCAGTGGGATCGACGTGGGTGAAAAACTGTTTTTT,CASSGIDVGEKLFF
TRBV6-4,TRBD2,TRBJ2-3,few,15,TGTGCCAGCAGTGCCGGGACTAGCGGGCCAGATACGCAGTATTTT,CASSAGTSGPDTQYF
TRBV3-1/TRBV3-2,NA,TRBJ1-1,NA,18,TGTGCCAGCAGCCATGTCAGCAGGGGACGACCCGTGAACACTGAAGCTTTCTTT,CASSHVSRGRPVNTEAFF
TRBV6-5,NA,TRBJ2-7,NA,14,TGTGCCAGCAAAACGGGGCAGCTTACCTACGAGCAGTACTTC,CASKTGQLTYEQYF
TRBV12-3/TRBV12-4,NA,TRBJ1-3,NA,13,TGTGCCAGCAGTCAAGGTTCTGGAAACACCATATATTTT,CASSQGSGNTIYF
TRBV5-1,NA,TRBJ1-6,many,20,TGCGCCAGCAGGGTGTTCTCCGCATCGTACCAGGACCGCCATAATTCACCCCTCCACTTT,CASRVFSASYQDRHNSPLHF
TRBV6-4,TRBD2,TRBJ2-3,NA,16,TGTGCCAGCAGTGAACTGGCGGGGGGGCCGACAGATACGCAGTATTTT,CASSELAGGPTDTQYF
TRBV7-2,TRBD1,TRBJ2-1,NA,14,TGTGCCAGTCGACAACAGGGGAACCACAATGAGCAGTTCTTC,CASRQQGNHNEQFF
TRBV2,TRBD1,TRBJ1-4,NA,15,TGTGCCAGCAGTGAAGTAACAGGGGGCAGAAAAAAACTGTTTTTT,CASSEVTGGRKKLFF
TRBV3-1/TRBV3-2,NA,TRBJ1-6,NA,12,TGTGCCAGCAGCCAAGGAGCTTCACCCCTCCACTTT,CASSQGASPLHF
TRBV7-2,NA,TRBJ2-6,NA,17,TGTGCCAGCAGCTTAATCTATGGGATCTCTGGGGCCAACGTCCTGACTTTC,CASSLIYGISGANVLTF
TRBV28,NA,TRBJ2-5,once,14,TGTGCCAGCAGTTTATTCAGAGACCCGACCCTCTGCCACTTC,CASSLFRDPTLCHF
TRBV7-3,TRBD1,TRBJ2-2,NA,16,TGTGCCAGCAGCGCCCCGGGACAGGGGGTCGCCGGGGAGCTGTTTTTT,CASSAPGQGVAGELFF
TRBV19,NA,TRBJ1-1,NA,14,TGTGCCAGTAGCCTCGGGACACCTAACACTGAAGCTTTCTTT,CASSLGTPNTEAFF
TRBV9,NA,TRBJ2-3,NA,14,TGTGCCAGCAGCGGGAGAACAGGGACAGATACGCAGTATTTT,CASSGRTGTDTQYF
TRBV27,NA,TRBJ1-2,NA,14,TGTGCCAGCAGCACAGACGGTTGGAACTATGGCTACACCTTC,CASSTDGWNYGYTF
TRBV5-1,NA,TRBJ2-2,NA,12,TGCGCCAGTCGACAGAACACCGGGGAGCTGTTTTTT,CASRQNTGELFF
TRBV15,TRBD1,TRBJ1-1,NA,14,TGTGCCACCAGCACAACTGACAGGGGGCTGGGAGCTTTCTTT,CATSTTDRGLGAFF